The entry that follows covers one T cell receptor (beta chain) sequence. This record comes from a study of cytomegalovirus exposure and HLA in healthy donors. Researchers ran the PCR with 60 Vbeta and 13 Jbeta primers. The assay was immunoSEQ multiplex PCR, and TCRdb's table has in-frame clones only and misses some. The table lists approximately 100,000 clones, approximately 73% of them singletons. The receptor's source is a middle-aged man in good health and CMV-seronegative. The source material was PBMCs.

CDR3 in DNA: TGTGCCAGCAGTTACTCGCACAACCAAGAGACCCAGTACTTC. Amino acid sequence: CASSYSHNQETQYF. This chain connects TRBV6-5 to TRBJ2-5; no definite D call. The germline gives CDR1 MNHEY, CDR2 SVGAGI. Trimming left V 0 bases short and J 0 bases short, with 5 bases between. This CDR3 region has 14 residues.